The rows below give T cell receptor beta chains drawn from one sample of a study of T cells in Graves' hyperthyroidism and ophthalmopathy. TCRdb analysed the multiplex PCR reads with MiXCR anew, one entry per CDR3 protein. The sample has a few hundred thousand distinct CDR3 sequences, 15% to 20% seen once. Sequences were obtained from blood. The receptors were gathered from a woman between 35 and 50 years old with Graves' ophthalmopathy. The CDR3 runs from the conserved cysteine through the conserved F or W. A D gene is named only where the DNA matches it firmly. Where a row states a size, it is once, few, many or the class of an expanded clone; other rows omit it.

j_call,d_call,clone_size,v_call,cdr3_nt,cdr3_aa
TRBJ1-5,.,many,TRBV6-1,TGTGCCAGCAGTCCCGGGACGGTTAGCAATCAGCCCCAGCATTTT,CASSPGTVSNQPQHF
TRBJ2-2,.,many,TRBV20-1,TGCAGTGCTAGAGATCGCAGGGACACCTACACCGGGGAGCTGTTTTTT,CSARDRRDTYTGELFF
TRBJ1-1,.,many,TRBV29-1,TGCAGCGTTGTTATGTGGGTAAGAGGCACTGAAGCTTTCTTT,CSVVMWVRGTEAFF
TRBJ1-2,.,once,TRBV12-3/TRBV12-4,TGTGCCAGCAGTTTGGGACCTTCTGGCTACACCTTC,CASSLGPSGYTF
TRBJ1-1,.,.,TRBV12-3/TRBV12-4,TGTGCCAGCGGGTCTCGGGGCAAGAACACTGAAGCTTTCTTT,CASGSRGKNTEAFF
TRBJ2-5,TRBD2,many,TRBV6-1,TGTGCCAGCAGTGCCGGGACTAGGAGGGAGACCCAGTACTTC,CASSAGTRRETQYF
TRBJ1-2,TRBD1,few,TRBV12-3/TRBV12-4,TGTGCCAGCAGTTTGGAGGACAGGGGCTATGGCTACACCTTC,CASSLEDRGYGYTF
TRBJ1-6,.,many,TRBV30,TGTGCCTGGAGGAGAGGGGCGCTTCAGAATTCACCCCTCCACTTT,CAWRRGALQNSPLHF
TRBJ1-5,.,many,TRBV28,TGTGCCAGCAGATTCTCCCGGGCCCTAAAGTGGCAGCCCCAGCATTTT,CASRFSRALKWQPQHF
TRBJ1-4,.,many,TRBV11-1,TGTGCCAGCAGCACAAGACAGGCTAGTAATGAAAAACTGTTTTTT,CASSTRQASNEKLFF
TRBJ1-2,.,.,TRBV6-1,TGTGCCAGCAGTGAAGTGACGGTCAACTATGGCTACACCTTC,CASSEVTVNYGYTF
TRBJ2-7,TRBD1,.,TRBV12-5,TGTGCTAGTGGTTTTGGGACAGGCTCAGACGAGCAGTACTTC,CASGFGTGSDEQYF
TRBJ2-7,.,many,TRBV3-1,TGTGCCAGCAGCCAAGGGGTGCCGGGGGAGCAGTACTTC,CASSQGVPGEQYF
TRBJ2-5,TRBD1,.,TRBV28,TGTGCCAGCAGTACAGGGGTGAAGACCCAGTACTTC,CASSTGVKTQYF
TRBJ1-2,TRBD1,.,TRBV28,TGTGCCAGCAGCGTAGGACAGGGTCTGGATGGCTACACCTTC,CASSVGQGLDGYTF
TRBJ2-7,.,many,TRBV28,TGTGCCAGCAGTTTATTGTCACTAGTAGGTTCCTACGAGCAGTACTTC,CASSLLSLVGSYEQYF
TRBJ1-5,.,many,TRBV6-5,TGTGCCAGCAGTTACTCCCGGGATTATAGCAATCAGCCCCAGCATTTT,CASSYSRDYSNQPQHF
TRBJ2-2,TRBD2,few,TRBV6-1,TGTGCCAGCAGACGTAGCGGGAGTACGAACACCGGGGAGCTGTTTTTT,CASRRSGSTNTGELFF
TRBJ2-2,TRBD2,many,TRBV6-2/TRBV6-3,TGTGCCAGCAGTTACGCCACCCACCTTGTGGGGGGAGGGTATAACACCGGGGAGCTGTTTTTT,CASSYATHLVGGGYNTGELFF
TRBJ2-5,.,.,TRBV11-3,TGTGCCAGCAGCCCGTACAATATAAAGACCCAGTACTTC,CASSPYNIKTQYF
TRBJ2-7,TRBD1,many,TRBV20-1,TGCAGTGCTAGTGACACAGGGGGTATGGACGAGCAGTACTTC,CSASDTGGMDEQYF
TRBJ2-6,.,many,TRBV20-1,TGCAGTGCCCCAGACCCCACTCGGTCTGGGGCCAACGTCCTGACTTTC,CSAPDPTRSGANVLTF
TRBJ2-6,.,many,TRBV20-1,TGCAGTGGTGAGGGGGGGGGGCCTGGGGCCAACGTCCTGACTTTC,CSGEGGGPGANVLTF
TRBJ2-7,.,many,TRBV11-2,TGTGCCAGCAGCTTATCAGGGTCAGCCTACGAGCAGTACTTC,CASSLSGSAYEQYF
TRBJ2-7,.,many,TRBV25-1,TGTGCCAGCAGTGCTGGGGGGGGGCGGTACGAGCAGTACTTC,CASSAGGGRYEQYF
TRBJ1-5,.,few,TRBV20-1,TGCAGTGCACCCCTGGGGGGGGTTAATCAGCCCCAGCATTTT,CSAPLGGVNQPQHF
TRBJ1-1,.,many,TRBV11-2,TGTGCCAGCAGCTCCCCCTTTGTCAGGGCGGACACTGAAGCTTTCTTT,CASSSPFVRADTEAFF
TRBJ2-1,.,many,TRBV30,TGTGCCTGGGTGGCCCAAGGGGCATTCAATGAGCAGTTCTTC,CAWVAQGAFNEQFF
TRBJ2-4,.,many,TRBV3-1,TGTGCCAGCAGCCAAGAACACATTCAGTACTTC,CASSQEHIQYF
TRBJ1-5,TRBD1,many,TRBV20-1,TGCAGTGCTGAGTCCGGGACAGGGGGCGCTTTAAACAATCAGCCCCAGCATTTT,CSAESGTGGALNNQPQHF
TRBJ1-2,TRBD1,many,TRBV19,TGTGCCAGTGCCACAGGGGGTGGCTACACCTTC,CASATGGGYTF
TRBJ2-7,.,many,TRBV18,TGTGCCAGCTCACCACGCCAGGAGTACGAGCAGTACTTC,CASSPRQEYEQYF
TRBJ1-2,.,many,TRBV20-1,TGCAGTGCCACGGGGACCGCCCGAAGGGGCTACACCTTC,CSATGTARRGYTF
TRBJ1-1,.,few,TRBV4-1,TGCGCCAGCAGTCAAGCACAGGGCCGGTACACTGAAGCTTTCTTT,CASSQAQGRYTEAFF
TRBJ2-2,.,many,TRBV27,TGTGCCAGCAGTTTATCGAGGGCAGGGGCGGGGGAGCTGTTTTTT,CASSLSRAGAGELFF
TRBJ2-5,TRBD1,many,TRBV29-1,TGCAGCGTGGAGGGCGGGACAGGGGGCGGTGAGACCCAGTACTTC,CSVEGGTGGGETQYF
TRBJ2-7,.,many,TRBV11-2,TGTGCCAGCAGCCGAGGGGGTGGCGGAGCCTACGAGCAGTACTTC,CASSRGGGGAYEQYF
TRBJ2-2,.,many,TRBV4-3,TGCGCCAGCAGCCAAGAAGTCCAGGGCTGGAACACCGGGGAGCTGTTTTTT,CASSQEVQGWNTGELFF
TRBJ1-1,.,.,TRBV28,TGTGCCAGCGAGTCGGGGGGGGGCATCGCTGAAGCTTTCTTT,CASESGGGIAEAFF
TRBJ2-7,TRBD1,.,TRBV18,TGTGCCAGCTCTCACCGGGACAGGGCCACCTACGAGCAGTACTTC,CASSHRDRATYEQYF
TRBJ2-7,.,many,TRBV24-1,TGTGCCACCAGTGATTTAATGGGACAGCAGTACTTC,CATSDLMGQQYF